This TCR beta chain was observed in a study of somatic mutations in cytotoxic T cells in rheumatoid arthritis. The repertoire was sequenced with immunoSEQ multiplex PCR; TCRdb's copy has only in-frame clones and lacks some. Of 20,000 or so clones listed, 85% were seen once; the top ten hold under 8%. With V trimmed by 5 bases and J by 3 bases, 9 bases remained unmatched. This CDR3 region has 15 residues. Germline assignment: CDR1 SGHVS and CDR2 FQNEAQ. The rearrangement uses TRBV7-8 and TRBJ2-7, with 8 bases aligning to TRBD1. Sample: CD8+ T cells sorted from blood. This TCR was recovered from a woman between 35 and 50 years old with rheumatoid arthritis. CDR3 in amino acids: CASSPLGRGRYEQYF. The DNA for the CDR3 is TGTGCCAGCAGCCCACTGGGCAGGGGGCGCTACGAGCAGTACTTC.